This TCR beta chain was profiled in a study of blood T cells in healthy people across ages (dated by TCRdb to the mid-2010s). In terms of the full investigation: Template switching captured roughly one uniquely barcoded TCR beta cDNA molecule per two T cells in model experiments. The study measured age-related changes in TCR beta repertoire diversity using deep sequencing normalized with unique cDNA molecular identifiers. Donors were grouped into four age groups: young (average roughly 17 years), middle-aged (approximately 41), aged (around 60) and long-lived (just over 80). Donors of different ages were randomly distributed across sequencing lanes to avoid experimental bias. The study analyzed two additional independent replicas of 1 million unique cDNA reads from the same blood draw for two donors, one aged 18 to 29 and one aged 80 or older. Overall results and qualifications from the work: Because the CMV infection status of the donors was unknown, age-related changes in expanded clonotypes may potentially have been confounded. Estimates of total diversity based on one million sequenced T cells were regarded as lower bounds and as underestimates. Observed TCR beta diversity correlated strongly with the percentage of naive T cells measured by flow cytometry. Compared with the aged group, the long-lived group had more naive CD4+ T cells, fewer expanded clones and increased TCR diversity, a pattern suggesting age selection. As age increased, observed TCR beta diversity per million T cells dropped in a roughly linear way, and a significant reduction was already evident by age 40. Bulk unsorted PBMC profiling prevented conclusive comparison of naive and antigen-experienced compartments.

Library prep was done by 5' RACE. The sample was run on an Illumina HiSeq 2500. A second roughly 6 to 12 cycle PCR used a sample-barcoded 5' primer and a J-beta primer mix. A template-switch 5' adaptor carrying 12 random nucleotides introduced a unique molecular identifier onto each TCR beta cDNA molecule. Each sample yielded at least 3 million CDR3-containing paired-end reads. The Mint cDNA synthesis kit, primed by a TRBC-specific oligonucleotide, was used to synthesize first-strand cDNA from all RNA. After uracil-DNA glycosylase treatment, a first 18-cycle PCR used universal primers M1SS and BC2_uni_R on all cDNA. As for how the authors treated the data: For normalization, 1 million high-quality reads, each with a distinct molecular identifier, were randomly selected from each sample. Reads sharing molecular identifiers were discarded rather than binned into consensus sequences. CDR3 identification, clonotype clustering and error correction used MiTCR with a Q25 quality threshold and the strictest error-elimination algorithm. A nonparametric unseen species model using Euler transformation provided a lower-bound estimate of total TCR beta diversity. The raw public reads went through TCRdb reprocessing: fastp at Q25, MiXCR clone calling, in-frame beta chains kept. Identical CDR3 proteins give one entry, which carries the most common genes and DNA. These V and J calls derive from TCRdb rather than the authors' analysis. The table for this sample lists roughly 800,000 distinct CDR3 sequences; roughly 60% of them were counted only once. Jointly, the top ten make up 20% to 25% of the sample.

Including the terminal cysteine and phenylalanine, the CDR3 comprises 15 residues. The only DNA kept is the CDR3, 45 bases in frame from the first base. The V end loses 1 base and the J end loses 4 bases, and a stretch of 13 bases separates them. CDR1 is given as SGHTA and CDR2 as FQGNSA, both from the germline V gene. On this clonotype itself: Its antigen is currently not known. Base qualities are not provided; no much larger clone lies one nucleotide away.

The roughly 39 donors, aged about 6 to 90 years, were systemically healthy Caucasian individuals from Russia. Ten milliliters of peripheral blood were drawn from each donor into EDTA-treated Vacutainer tubes. Ficoll-Paque density-gradient centrifugation was used to isolate PBMCs, with at least 6.5 million per sample. Total RNA was extracted from PBMCs with Trizol reagent, with at least 6 micrograms obtained per sample. Naive CD45RAhigh/CD27high T cell percentages were measured by flow cytometry on a PBMC aliquot from every donor. Rearrangement joined TRBV7-2 to TRBJ1-2, and the D gene may be TRBD1, 6 bases matching. The sequenced material came from blood. The receptor was derived from a man younger than 45 in good health. The CDR3 loop reads CASSLGRGRSYGYTF. The DNA sequence is given as TGTGCCAGCAGCTTAGGCCGGGGGCGGAGCTATGGCTACACCTTC.